A single sample gave rise to the 13 T cell receptor beta chains below, sequenced in a study of T cell responses to AZD1222 COVID-19 vaccine. Sequenced by immunoSEQ multiplex PCR; TCRdb stores in-frame clones only, minus some. The sample contains 100,000 or so clones, roughly 91% of which appear only once. The specimen comprised peripheral blood, sampled on day 0 of AZD1222 vaccination. Receptor source: an adult in good health.

The V call is TRBV7-3, the J call TRBJ2-3, with TRBD2 identical over 7 bases. CDR3 length equals 16 residues. CDR1 SGHTA and CDR2 FQGTGA come from the germline V gene. The V segment lost 1 base and the J segment 4 bases; nucleotides outside the gene matches: 8. This chain's CDR3 is CASSLKGGSPPDTQYF. The CDR3 region has the DNA TGTGCCAGCAGCTTAAAGGGCGGGAGCCCCCCAGATACGCAGTATTTT.

The chain recombines TRBV5-6 with TRBJ1-1, with D possibly matching TRBD1 (5 bases). The CDR3 has 16 amino acids. CDR1 is SGHDT, CDR2 YYEEEE, per germline. The germline V and J ends were trimmed by 0 bases and 1 base, with 13 bases remaining between them. This CDR3 reads CASSLGPGTSNTEAFF. CDR3 sequence (DNA): TGTGCCAGCAGCTTGGGCCCCGGGACCTCGAACACTGAAGCTTTCTTT.

The CDR3 DNA reads as TGTGCCAGCAGCCCCGGGACAGGGGTTCAGCCCCAGCATTTT. Translating gives CASSPGTGVQPQHF. This rearrangement joins TRBV3-1 (or the pseudogene TRBV3-2) to TRBJ1-5; 10 bases fit TRBD1. Germline V lookup: CDR1 LGHDT, CDR2 YNNKEL (reference sequence). Trimming removed 4 bases from V and 6 bases from J; junction bases left unmatched: 3. This CDR3 spans 14 amino acids.

CDR3 in DNA: TGCGCCAGCAGCTTGGTAGCAGGGGAGACCGGGGAGCTGTTTTTT. Translating it yields CASSLVAGETGELFF. J is TRBJ2-2 and V is TRBV5-1; TRBD1 is a possible D gene (6 bases). This CDR3 comprises 15 residues. The V gene's germline CDR1 is SGHRS and CDR2 YFSETQ. Trimming cost V 0 bases and J 5 bases, with 11 bases left between them.

The CDR3 coding sequence is TGTGCCAGCAGCGCTACACGAGGATTCTCCTACAATGAGCAGTTCTTC. Protein sequence: CASSATRGFSYNEQFF. The gene calls are TRBV7-9 and TRBJ2-1, with D unclear. Germline V lookup: CDR1 SEHNR, CDR2 FQNEAQ (reference sequence). The CDR3 is 16 residues long. V lost 5 bases to trimming and J lost 0 bases, with 14 bases between them.

This clone was picked up one time. V usage is TRBV3-1 (or the pseudogene TRBV3-2) and J usage is TRBJ2-7; 7 bases map to TRBD2. The CDR3 extends over 15 amino acids. The trim removed 4 bases at V and 5 bases at J, leaving 11 bases unmatched. Looked up from germline, CDR1 is LGHDT and CDR2 is YNNKEL (reference sequence). CDR3 region: CASSLHLAGVDEQYF. CDR3 in DNA: TGTGCCAGCAGCCTCCATCTTGCGGGAGTCGACGAGCAGTACTTC.

The chain is built from TRBV5-1 and TRBJ1-3; 7 positions agree with TRBD1. Unmatched junction bases numbered 12, after V lost 5 bases and J lost 1 base. The CDR3 is 17 amino acids. Germline-derived CDR1 and CDR2 are SGHRS and YFSETQ. The CDR3 loop is CASSYTGQVQSGNTIYF. The CDR3, as DNA: TGCGCCAGCAGTTATACCGGACAGGTGCAATCTGGAAACACCATATATTTT. The complete variable domain, with remaining parts taken from reference TRBV5-1 and TRBJ1-3, reads KAGVTQTPRYLIKTRGQQVTLSCSPISGHRSVSWYQQTPGQGLQFLFEYFSETQRNKGNFPGRFSGRQFSNSRSEMNVSTLELGDSALYLCASSYTGQVQSGNTIYFGEGSWLTVV.

Comments on this clone: At one end the junction does not follow the germline gene, possibly because of a read error. The chain uses TRBV2 and TRBJ1-5; tentative D call: TRBD1 (5 bases). Germline CDR1 and CDR2: SNHLY and FYNNEI. The CDR3 totals 14 residues. CDR3 in amino acids: CASGDGRAVQPQHF. The DNA for the CDR3 is TGTGCCAGCGGTGATGGCAGGGCGGTTCAGCCCCAGCATTTT.

This clone was detected only once. This chain links TRBV14 with TRBJ2-2; no clear D gene. V was shortened by 3 bases and J by 6 bases, with 11 bases between the two germline ends. CDR3 length: 14 residues. From germline, CDR1 is SGHDN and CDR2 FVKESK. CDR3 coding DNA: TGTGCCAGCAGCCAGATTGATCGGGCCGGGGAGCTGTTTTTT. Translation gives CASSQIDRAGELFF.

This chain joins TRBV28 and TRBJ2-3, with D tentatively TRBD1 or TRBD2 (5 bases each). CDR3 length equals 15 residues. The V end lost 3 bases, the J end lost 3 bases, and 13 bases lay between the germline ends. Per germline, CDR1 MDHEN and CDR2 SYDVKM. The CDR3 protein is CASSFGYEGTDTQYF. In DNA, the CDR3 is TGTGCCAGCAGTTTTGGTTATGAGGGGACAGATACGCAGTATTTT. The whole variable domain, remainder taken from reference TRBV28 and TRBJ2-3, is DVKVTQSSRYLVKRTGEKVFLECVQDMDHENMFWYRQDPGLGLRLIYFSYDVKMKEKGDIPEGYSVSREKKERFSLILESASTNQTSMYLCASSFGYEGTDTQYFGPGTRLTVL.

The chain is built from TRBV6-5 and TRBJ2-7; possible D gene TRBD1, 6 bases. Trimming removed 6 bases at V and 0 bases at J, with 12 bases between. Germline V gene sequence: CDR1 MNHEY, CDR2 SVGAGI. The CDR3 runs to 14 residues. CDR3 bases: TGTGCCAGCAGCCTCCGGGACAACTCCTACGAGCAGTACTTC. This translates into CASSLRDNSYEQYF.

The CDR3 protein is CASSQRRELIGELFF. DNA for the CDR3: TGTGCCAGCAGTCAAAGACGGGAGTTGATCGGGGAGCTGTTTTTT. The chain couples TRBV27 to TRBJ2-2; a possible D gene is TRBD2 (6 bases). CDR1 and CDR2 (germline): MNHEY, SMNVEV (reference sequence). The CDR3 is 15 residues long. Trimming took off 5 bases at V and 7 bases at J, with 17 bases between the two ends.

This sequence joins TRBV5-1 and TRBJ1-4; the D gene is possibly TRBD1 (5 bases). The V and J ends lost 4 bases and 4 bases respectively, with 11 bases between them. The CDR3 extends over 14 amino acids. Germline loops: CDR1 SGHRS, CDR2 YFSETQ. Written as DNA, the CDR3 is TGCGCCAGCAGCCCGGGACGGGTTAATGAAAAACTGTTTTTT. It encodes CASSPGRVNEKLFF.